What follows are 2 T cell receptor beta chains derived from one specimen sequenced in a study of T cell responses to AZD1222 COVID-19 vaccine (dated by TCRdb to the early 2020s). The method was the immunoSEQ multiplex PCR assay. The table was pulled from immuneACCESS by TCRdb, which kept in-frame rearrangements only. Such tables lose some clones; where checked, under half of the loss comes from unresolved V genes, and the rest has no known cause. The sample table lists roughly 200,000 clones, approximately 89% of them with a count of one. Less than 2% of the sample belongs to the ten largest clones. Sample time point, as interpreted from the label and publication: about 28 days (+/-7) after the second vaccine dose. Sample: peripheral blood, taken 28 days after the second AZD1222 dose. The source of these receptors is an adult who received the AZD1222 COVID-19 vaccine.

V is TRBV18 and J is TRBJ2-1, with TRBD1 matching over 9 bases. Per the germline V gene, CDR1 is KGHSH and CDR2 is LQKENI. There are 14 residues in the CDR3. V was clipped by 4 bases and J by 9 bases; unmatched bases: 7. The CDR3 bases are TGTGCCAGCTCACGAGGACAGGGGATAAGTGAGCAGTTCTTC. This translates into CASSRGQGISEQFF.

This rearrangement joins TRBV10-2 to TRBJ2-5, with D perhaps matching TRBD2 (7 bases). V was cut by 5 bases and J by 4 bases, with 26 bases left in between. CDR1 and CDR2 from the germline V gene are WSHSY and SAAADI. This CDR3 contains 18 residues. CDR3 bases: TGCGCCAGCAGTACGGACAGCGGGACACCCTTAGTTGTAGAGACCCAGTACTTC. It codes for CASSTDSGTPLVVETQYF.